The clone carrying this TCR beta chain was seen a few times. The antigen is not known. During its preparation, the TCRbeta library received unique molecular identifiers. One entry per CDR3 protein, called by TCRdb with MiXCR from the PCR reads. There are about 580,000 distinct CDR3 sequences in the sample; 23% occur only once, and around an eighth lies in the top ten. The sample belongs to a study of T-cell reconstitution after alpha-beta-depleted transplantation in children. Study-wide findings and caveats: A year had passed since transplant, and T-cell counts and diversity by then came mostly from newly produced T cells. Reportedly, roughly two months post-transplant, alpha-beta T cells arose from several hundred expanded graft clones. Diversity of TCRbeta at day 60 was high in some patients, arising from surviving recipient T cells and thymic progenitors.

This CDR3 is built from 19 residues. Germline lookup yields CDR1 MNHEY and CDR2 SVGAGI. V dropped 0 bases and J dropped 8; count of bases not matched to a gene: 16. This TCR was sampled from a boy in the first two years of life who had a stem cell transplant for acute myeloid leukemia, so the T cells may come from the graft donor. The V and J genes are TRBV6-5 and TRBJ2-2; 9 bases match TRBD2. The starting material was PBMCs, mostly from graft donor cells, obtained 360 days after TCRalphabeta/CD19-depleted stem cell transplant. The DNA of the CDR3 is TGTGCCAGCAGTTACTCTAGCGGGGGTTACCTTTCTAGAGGTGGGGAGCTGTTTTTT. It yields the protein CASSYSSGGYLSRGGELFF.